This T cell receptor (beta chain) originates from a study of blood T cell repertoires in COVID-19 (TCRdb year 2020). Some background on the complete study: Samples covering the acute and convalescent phases of COVID-19 were provided by collaborators in the United States, Italy and Spain. The repertoires were made available in a free public database intended to serve as a resource for research on the immune response to SARS-CoV-2. The sample metadata nearly always contained a de-identified subject ID, COVID-19 status, age in years and sex. Samples were obtained from the ongoing ImmuneRACE study (first 160 participants) and from 1,254 subjects provided by 6 global collaborators. Deeply sampled blood TCRbeta repertoires from subjects exposed to, actively infected with, or recovered from COVID-19 were included in the dataset. The prospective study material was composed of cDNA or gDNA derived from T cells, B-cell-depleted T cells, or PBMCs. Where available, HLA class I and class II types were taken from metadata supplied by the sample provider and were not determined by assay-based typing.

Beyond this particular receptor, the publication reports: Clinical and demographic metadata were provided uncurated, with the amount varying by source and participant.

V is reduced by 5 bases and J by 4 bases, leaving a spacing of 18 bases between them. The CDR3 starts with the cysteine, ends with the phenylalanine, and has 15 residues. The DNA shown is the 45-base CDR3, in frame from base 1. CDR1 and CDR2 were assigned from the germline V gene as MNHEY and SVGEGT. In Seattle, one collaborating source enrolled patients while the infection was active and tracked those patients longitudinally over the course of disease. Whole blood was collected in K2EDTA tubes by collaborating institutions according to the institutions' own protocols. For TCRbeta analysis, collaborator samples were shipped as frozen whole blood, as isolated PBMCs, or as DNA extracted from either sample type. TCRbeta CDR3 regions were amplified from genomic DNA using the immunoSEQ Assay, a bias-controlled multiplex PCR. In the original analysis: The number of nucleated cells in each sample was estimated from the amplification of reference gene primers within the assay. To quantify the absolute abundance of each unique TCRbeta CDR3 rearrangement, sequence reads were collapsed and filtered. For each sample, productive Simpson clonality was calculated as the square root of Simpson's diversity index across productive rearrangements. The immuneACCESS repertoire file appears here via TCRdb, limited to in-frame rearrangements. These files lack a portion of the clones; in checked studies, under half of the deficit traces to unresolved V genes, and the cause of the others is not known. The V and J calls and clone size are taken from that table; D and trimming were inferred from the DNA. Within this sample are around 120,000 clones, with 90% of them counted one time only. The ten largest clones capture around 4.1% of the sample.

As regards this clone: Its antigen specificity is not known. No per-base quality is available; no much larger clone lies one base away.

The receptor chain draws on TRBV6-2 or TRBV6-3 and TRBJ2-7, with TRBD2 as a weak D call on 6 bases. Sequencing was carried out using peripheral blood. The sequence came from a woman aged 55 to 70 with COVID-19, enrolled during active disease. The bases are TGTGCCAGCAGTCTCGGGGCGGGGAACGGGTACGAGCAGTACTTC. It codes for CASSLGAGNGYEQYF.